One sample yielded the 8 T cell receptor beta chains listed below, sequenced in a study of cytomegalovirus exposure and HLA in healthy donors (dated by TCRdb to the late 2010s). The library was obtained by the immunoSEQ multiplex PCR assay. For the multiplex PCR, a mixture combining 60 forward primers for TCR Vbeta segments and 13 reverse primers for TCR Jbeta segments was used. TCRdb mirrors the immuneACCESS table, restricted to in-frame sequences. Some clones are absent from its copies; in checked studies, under half trace to an unresolved V gene, and the reason for the others is unknown. The table for this sample lists approximately 73,000 clones; around 79% of them were counted only once. About 22% of the sample comes from the top ten. Sequenced material: PBMCs. Receptor source: a woman between 40 and 55 years old in good health and CMV-seropositive.

The chain carries TRBV15 and TRBJ2-7; D might be TRBD2 (7 bases). Trimming pared 0 bases from V and 0 bases from J, leaving 15 bases between. The germline V gene encodes CDR1 LNHNV and CDR2 YYDKDF (reference sequence). There are 17 residues in the CDR3. The CDR3 DNA reads TGTGCCACCAGCAGAGAAGGGAGGGGGACGAGCTCCTACGAGCAGTACTTC. Its translation is CATSREGRGTSSYEQYF.

The CDR3 region is CASSFTYEQYF. In nucleotides, the CDR3 is TGTGCCAGCAGTTTCACCTACGAGCAGTACTTC. The chain links TRBV7-2 to TRBJ2-7; the D is unclear. This CDR3 has 11 residues. Germline V gene data show CDR1 as SGHTA and CDR2 as FQGNSA. V lost 6 bases to trimming and J lost 2 bases, with 5 bases between them.

This clone was observed once. The gene calls are TRBV27 and TRBJ2-4, with 10 bases that match TRBD1. Losses at the gene ends were 8 bases for V and 7 bases for J; bases not matched to a gene: 2. From germline, CDR1 is MNHEY and CDR2 SMNVEV (reference sequence). The CDR3 has 12 amino acids. The CDR3 DNA follows: TGTGCCAGCGGGGGACAGGGGAACATTCAGTACTTC. Residues: CASGGQGNIQYF.

The V call is TRBV5-4, the J call TRBJ2-7; D possibly corresponds to TRBD1 (5 bases). V gave up 3 bases and J gave up 5 bases, with 21 bases separating them. The CDR3 loop spans 16 amino acids. The germline CDR1 and CDR2 sequences are SGHNT and YYREEE (reference sequence). CDR3 nucleotides: TGTGCCAGCAGCTGGCGCCGTGGACAAAATGGGGACGAGCAGTACTTC. Translated, it gives CASSWRRGQNGDEQYF.

V is TRBV29-1 and J is TRBJ2-2, with TRBD1 matching over 10 bases. Germline CDR1 reads SQVTM; CDR2 reads ANQGSEA. CDR3 length: 15 residues. J lost 1 base, V lost 4 bases, and 3 bases had no gene match. The CDR3 here is CSVGRDRGNTGELFF. Written as DNA, the CDR3 is TGCAGCGTTGGTAGGGACAGGGGGAACACCGGGGAGCTGTTTTTT.

The V and J genes are TRBV7-2 and TRBJ1-2, with 9 bases identical to TRBD1. This CDR3 spans 14 amino acids. Germline V gene sequence: CDR1 SGHTA, CDR2 FQGNSA. J gave up 4 bases and V 5 bases, and 5 bases lay outside the gene matches. CDR3 sequence reads: CASSLGQGTYGYTF. The CDR3 DNA reads as TGTGCCAGCAGCCTCGGACAGGGGACCTATGGCTACACCTTC.

CDR3 sequence reads: CASSLSGTGVDTQYF. As DNA, the CDR3 is TGTGCCAGTAGTCTCTCCGGGACAGGGGTCGATACGCAGTATTTT. The chain carries TRBV19 and TRBJ2-3, with 10 bases lining up with TRBD1. Germline V gene lookup returns CDR1 LNHDA and CDR2 SQIVND (reference sequence). Germline trimming cut 5 bases from V and 6 bases from J; bases unmatched to any gene: 8. The CDR3 has 15 residues.

This rearrangement joins TRBV5-1 to TRBJ2-5, with 8 bases that match TRBD1. This CDR3 has 15 amino acids. The junction had 8 bases not matched to a gene; V was cut back by 5 bases and J by 2 bases. Germline loops: CDR1 SGHRS, CDR2 YFSETQ. The CDR3 loop reads CASRPRRTGQETQYF. The CDR3 DNA follows: TGCGCCAGCAGACCTAGACGGACAGGGCAAGAGACCCAGTACTTC.